This T cell receptor beta chain is drawn from a study of blood T cell repertoires in COVID-19. The method was immunoSEQ multiplex PCR; TCRdb's version includes in-frame clones alone and lacks a portion of them. Here the sample spans approximately 170,000 clones, under 85% being singletons. Trimming left V 3 bases short and J 7 bases short, with 10 bases between. The CDR3 runs to 14 residues. Per germline, CDR1 MNHEY and CDR2 SMNVEV (reference sequence). The material sequenced was PBMCs or T cells enriched from blood (not recorded which). The chain is built from TRBV27 and TRBJ1-6, with D possibly being TRBD1 (6 bases). The sequence was obtained from a man in his fifties or sixties who had recovered from COVID-19. DNA of the CDR3: TGTGCCAGCAGTTTCCCAGGGGACAATTCACCCCTCCACTTT. It codes for CASSFPGDNSPLHF.